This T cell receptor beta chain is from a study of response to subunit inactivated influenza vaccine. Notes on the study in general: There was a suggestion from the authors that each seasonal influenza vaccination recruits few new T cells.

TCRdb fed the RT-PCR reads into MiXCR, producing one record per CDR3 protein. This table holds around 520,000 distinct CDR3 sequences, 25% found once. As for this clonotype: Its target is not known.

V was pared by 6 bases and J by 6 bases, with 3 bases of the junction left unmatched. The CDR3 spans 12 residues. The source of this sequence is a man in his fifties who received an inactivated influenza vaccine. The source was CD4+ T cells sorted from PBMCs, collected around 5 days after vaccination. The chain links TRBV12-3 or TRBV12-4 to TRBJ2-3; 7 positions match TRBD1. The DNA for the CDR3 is TGTGCCAGCAGCAACAGGGGTGATACGCAGTATTTT. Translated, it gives CASSNRGDTQYF.